This TCR beta chain stems from a study of T-cell memory formation after mild COVID-19. Regarding the study as a whole: Day 15 to 85 contracting clones showed balanced CD4/CD8; later expanders leaned CD4+.

The germline V gene encodes CDR1 MNHEY and CDR2 SMNVEV (reference sequence). V lost 4 bases and J 3 bases, leaving 16 bases between the germline ends. CDR3 size: 15 residues. This clonotype was detected a few times. What it binds is not known. TCRdb re-analysed the 5' RACE reads in MiXCR, keeping a single row per CDR3 protein. The table shows about 190,000 distinct CDR3 sequences, with around 16% occurring only once. V usage is TRBV27 and J usage is TRBJ2-7; tentative D call: TRBD1 (5 bases). The sample was PBMCs or a T cell subset sorted from them (not recorded which). The source of this sequence is an adult woman who had mild COVID-19 (a few samples of this study predate the infection). Cell type and time point are not known. The CDR3 region has the DNA TGTGCCAGCAGTTCCGTTTGGGGCAACATCTACGAGCAGTACTTC. It translates to CASSSVWGNIYEQYF.